A selection of T cell receptor beta chains follows, all from one sample in a study of cytomegalovirus exposure and HLA in healthy donors. The table came from immunoSEQ multiplex PCR; TCRdb's copy has only in-frame clones and leaves some out. In the table there are around 120,000 clones, 70% to 85% of which are singletons. The source material was PBMCs. Receptors originate from a woman aged 45-60 years in good health and CMV-seropositive. CDR3s include the opening cysteine and the closing phenylalanine or tryptophan. D genes are given only for firm matches. Rows give clone size only sometimes, using once, few, many, or a class for an expanded clone.

TRBV11-2	NA	TRBJ2-6	TRBD1	CASSLQGAGANVLTF	TGTGCCAGCAGCTTACAGGGGGCTGGGGCCAACGTCCTGACTTTC
TRBV9	NA	TRBJ2-7	NA	CASSLGEEQYF	TGTGCCAGCAGCCTAGGAGAAGAGCAGTACTTC
TRBV7-2	NA	TRBJ2-7	TRBD2	CASSFFAGVLEQYF	TGTGCCAGCAGCTTCTTTGCGGGAGTTCTCGAGCAGTACTTC
TRBV18	NA	TRBJ2-2	TRBD1	CASSSGQVNTGELFF	TGTGCCAGCTCATCCGGACAGGTTAACACCGGGGAGCTGTTTTTT
TRBV5-6	once	TRBJ2-3	TRBD2	CASSSGLVTDTQYF	TGTGCCAGCAGCTCGGGACTAGTTACAGATACGCAGTATTTT
TRBV12-5	NA	TRBJ1-4	NA	CASGLVVGAVQGNEKLFF	TGTGCTAGTGGTTTGGTAGTCGGAGCCGTACAGGGCAATGAAAAACTGTTTTTT
TRBV29-1	NA	TRBJ1-4	NA	CSVELTVNEKLFF	TGCAGCGTTGAATTGACAGTGAATGAAAAACTGTTTTTT
TRBV27	NA	TRBJ1-2	TRBD1	CASSRPGQGNYGYTF	TGTGCCAGCAGTCGACCGGGACAGGGCAACTATGGCTACACCTTC
TRBV28	once	TRBJ1-3	NA	CASSGEDIGGLTIYF	TGTGCCAGCAGTGGCGAAGACATAGGTGGTCTCACCATATATTTT
TRBV9	few	TRBJ2-1	TRBD2	CASSVVGLAGGKNEQFF	TGTGCCAGCAGCGTAGTGGGACTAGCGGGGGGAAAGAATGAGCAGTTCTTC
TRBV5-1	few	TRBJ2-7	TRBD1	CASSLAGRGSSYEQYF	TGCGCCAGCAGCTTGGCCGGCAGGGGGTCTTCCTACGAGCAGTACTTC
TRBV30	NA	TRBJ2-5	NA	CAWSGPGKLETQYF	TGTGCCTGGTCAGGGCCTGGGAAATTAGAGACCCAGTACTTC
TRBV5-4	NA	TRBJ2-7	NA	CASSPSGSTYEQYF	TGTGCCAGCAGCCCATCCGGGTCGACCTACGAGCAGTACTTC
TRBV2	few	TRBJ2-3	TRBD1	CASSDWGTGGSDTQYF	TGTGCCAGCAGTGACTGGGGGACAGGGGGCTCAGATACGCAGTATTTT
TRBV30	NA	TRBJ1-1	TRBD1	CAARFGTGNTEAFF	TGTGCCGCCCGATTTGGGACAGGGAACACTGAAGCTTTCTTT
TRBV7-2	NA	TRBJ2-3	TRBD2	CASSGAGMGYTDTQYF	TGTGCCAGCAGCGGAGCGGGAATGGGGTACACAGATACGCAGTATTTT
TRBV29-1	NA	TRBJ1-1	TRBD1	CSGGQGAFTMNTEAFF	TGCAGTGGAGGACAGGGGGCCTTTACAATGAACACTGAAGCTTTCTTT
TRBV28	NA	TRBJ1-1	NA	CASRTTTEAFF	TGTGCCAGCAGGACAACTACTGAAGCTTTCTTT
TRBV19	NA	TRBJ2-5	NA	CASSSTPGDPTQYF	TGTGCCAGTAGTTCCACTCCAGGGGACCCGACCCAGTACTTC
TRBV30	once	TRBJ2-1	TRBD2	CAWYREGSYNEQFF	TGTGCCTGGTATCGGGAGGGGTCCTACAATGAGCAGTTCTTC
TRBV4-1	NA	TRBJ2-6	NA	CASSQGPSRSGANVLTF	TGCGCCAGCAGCCAAGGGCCTAGTCGCTCTGGGGCCAACGTCCTGACTTTC
TRBV6-1	NA	TRBJ2-5	NA	CASSSSRQETQYF	TGTGCCAGCAGTAGTAGCCGCCAAGAGACCCAGTACTTC